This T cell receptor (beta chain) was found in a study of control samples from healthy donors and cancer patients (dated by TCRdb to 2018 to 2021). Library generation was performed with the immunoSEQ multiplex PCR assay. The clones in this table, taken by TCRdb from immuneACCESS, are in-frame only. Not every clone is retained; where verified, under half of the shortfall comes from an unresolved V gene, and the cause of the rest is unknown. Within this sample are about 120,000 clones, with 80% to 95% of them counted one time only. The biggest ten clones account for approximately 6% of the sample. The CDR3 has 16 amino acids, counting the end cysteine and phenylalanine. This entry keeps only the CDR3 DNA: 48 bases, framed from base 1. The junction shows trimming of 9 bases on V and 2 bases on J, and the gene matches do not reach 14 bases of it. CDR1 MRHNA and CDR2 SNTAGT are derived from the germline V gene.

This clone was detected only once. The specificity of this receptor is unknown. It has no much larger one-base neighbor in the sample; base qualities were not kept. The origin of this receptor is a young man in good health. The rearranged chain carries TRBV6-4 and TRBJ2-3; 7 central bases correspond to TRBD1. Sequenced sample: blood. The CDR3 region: CASRGQDRLVTDTQYF. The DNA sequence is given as TGTGCCAGTAGAGGTCAGGACAGGCTTGTCACAGATACGCAGTATTTT.